Listed below are T cell receptor beta chains from one sample, sequenced in a study of Ad26.COV2.S vaccination and SARS-CoV-2 variants. Clones were read by immunoSEQ multiplex PCR, and TCRdb kept only the in-frame ones, dropping some. Counted here are roughly 500,000 clones, 89% occurring once; the ten biggest clones make up approximately 2.5%. Sequenced material: peripheral blood, taken in a trial of Ad26.COV2.S vaccine versus placebo. The receptors shown here come from a person aged 18-60 years who received the Ad26.COV2.S COVID-19 vaccine or a placebo. CDR3s leave out the opening cysteine and the closing phenylalanine or tryptophan. Where a row states a size, it is once, few, many or the class of an expanded clone; other rows omit it.

CDR3,J,V,size
ASSFGDTQY,TRBJ2-3,TRBV7-2,.
ASSDEQGTEAF,TRBJ1-1,TRBV2,.
ASSLDRGSGANVLT,TRBJ2-6,TRBV7-9,.
ASSLGGPRRSADTQY,TRBJ2-3,TRBV7-3,.
AWGTDSNQPQH,TRBJ1-5,TRBV30,.
ASSQQGVYEKLF,TRBJ1-4,TRBV19,.
SARGRSEAF,TRBJ1-1,TRBV20-1,.
ASSQSDRETSRNQPQH,TRBJ1-5,TRBV23-1,.
ASSPGGGSSYEQY,TRBJ2-7,TRBV4-3,.
ASSDAIAGSETQY,TRBJ2-5,TRBV2,.
ASSPMAGSDGNTIY,TRBJ1-3,TRBV18,once
ASSVDRLLTGELF,TRBJ2-2,TRBV2,.
ASSTQGQGRSYEQY,TRBJ2-7,TRBV28,.
ASSSHRGGYT,TRBJ1-2,TRBV7-3,.
ASSEIQWYGYT,TRBJ1-2,TRBV6-1,.
ASSLHGRETQY,TRBJ2-5,TRBV12-3/TRBV12-4,once
ASSLQGRDYGYT,TRBJ1-2,TRBV5-1,.
ASSQDSLRQPQH,TRBJ1-5,TRBV4-2,.
ASSLYGNTIY,TRBJ1-3,TRBV28,.
ASSLQGGIDTQY,TRBJ2-3,TRBV5-1,.
AIAKTGELF,TRBJ2-2,TRBV27,once
ASQGLANTGELF,TRBJ2-2,TRBV7-2,.
AISLQTGYGYT,TRBJ1-2,TRBV10-3,.
ASSSSRDTEAF,TRBJ1-1,TRBV5-8,.
ASSTPGGSYEQY,TRBJ2-7,TRBV13,.
ASSFVLAGVSEQF,TRBJ2-1,TRBV5-4,.
ASSPPTDTGELF,TRBJ2-2,TRBV18,.
ASSSQGGGNTIY,TRBJ1-3,TRBV7-3,.
ASSEGARGGYT,TRBJ1-2,TRBV19,.
ASTVPGYEQF,TRBJ2-1,TRBV28,once
ASSQQGGNSPLH,TRBJ1-6,TRBV7-2,.
ASSLRGTTEAF,TRBJ1-1,TRBV12-3/TRBV12-4,.
ASSPRGRDIQY,TRBJ2-4,TRBV18,.
ASGEVVAASGEQF,TRBJ2-1,TRBV12-5,.
ASSLFSGDEKLF,TRBJ1-4,TRBV7-9,.
ASSQLGRDTEAF,TRBJ1-1,TRBV4-2,.
AWSVLGQGENGYT,TRBJ1-2,TRBV30,.
ASNPTGPVDPQH,TRBJ1-5,TRBV6-2/TRBV6-3,.
ASSERAGGGYEQY,TRBJ2-7,TRBV2,.
ASSLSFGDNEQF,TRBJ2-1,TRBV5-1,.
ASSLFSRDGYGYT,TRBJ1-2,TRBV7-2,.
ASSLVRMNTEAF,TRBJ1-1,TRBV5-1,.
ASSSRDTIY,TRBJ1-3,TRBV13,.
ASSRPGRATEAF,TRBJ1-1,TRBV4-1,once
ASSLKVPSGGVRDTQY,TRBJ2-3,TRBV7-3,.